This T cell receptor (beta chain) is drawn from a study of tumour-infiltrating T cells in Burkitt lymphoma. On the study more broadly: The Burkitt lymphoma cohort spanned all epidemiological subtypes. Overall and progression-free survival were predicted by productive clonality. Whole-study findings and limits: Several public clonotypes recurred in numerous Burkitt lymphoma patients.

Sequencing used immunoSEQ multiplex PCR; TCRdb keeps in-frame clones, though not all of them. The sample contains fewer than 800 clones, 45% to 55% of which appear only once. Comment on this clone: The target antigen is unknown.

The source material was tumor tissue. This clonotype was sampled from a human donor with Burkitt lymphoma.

In DNA, the CDR3 is TGTGCCAGTAGTCGGACTAGCGGGGGGTTCGAGACCCAGTACTTC. Translation: CASSRTSGGFETQYF. The V and J genes are TRBV19 and TRBJ2-5, with TRBD2 matching over 14 bases. The CDR3 is made up of 15 amino acids. Germline lookup yields CDR1 LNHDA and CDR2 SQIVND (reference sequence). With V trimmed by 5 bases and J by 5 bases, 4 bases remained unmatched.